One sample yielded the 17 T cell receptor beta chains listed below, sequenced in a study of T cell repertoires in cytomegalovirus infection. No antigens are known for them. TCRdb independently ran MiXCR on the reads; one entry per CDR3 protein. In the table there are about 740,000 distinct CDR3 sequences, about 33% of which are singletons. The specimen comprised cultured PBMCs, sampled from culture after CMV antigen stimulation. The receptors stem from a human donor in good health (CMV status not recorded). Some clones in this sample may be carry-over from other donors' samples.

This clonotype has ten or more counts. One end of the junction does not line up with germline, which may come from a read error. CDR3 nucleotide sequence: TGTGCCAGCAGCCCTAGCAGAGATACGCAGTATTTT. It yields the protein CASSPSRDTQYF. V usage is TRBV7-2 and J usage is TRBJ2-3; D perhaps matches TRBD2 (5 bases). Germline assignment: CDR1 SGHTA and CDR2 FQGNSA. The CDR3 runs to 12 residues.

The chain links TRBV6-1 to TRBJ1-5, with D hard to call. Trimming removed 6 bases from V and 9 bases from J, with 21 bases in between. The CDR3 is 15 amino acids. CDR1 is MNHNS, CDR2 SASEGT, per germline. CDR3 protein: CASSQTGAGLRPQHF. The DNA of the CDR3 is TGTGCCAGCAGCCAAACCGGTGCGGGATTGCGGCCCCAGCATTTT.

In this sample, this clonotype turned up many times. The chain employs TRBV7-2 and TRBJ2-5, with D perhaps matching TRBD1 (5 bases). CDR1 is SGHTA, CDR2 FQGNSA, per germline. Trimming took 2 bases from V and 5 from J, leaving 12 bases between them. The CDR3 runs 14 residues. The CDR3 is CASSLSRAGETQYF. The CDR3 nucleotides read TGTGCCAGCAGCTTATCCAGGGCTGGGGAGACCCAGTACTTC.

This chain's CDR3 is CASSHRGQAKNEQYF. Here the CDR3 DNA reads TGTGCCAGCAGCCATCGCGGACAGGCCAAAAACGAGCAGTACTTC. This chain connects TRBV5-3 to TRBJ2-7, with 7 bases matching TRBD1. TRBV5-3 counts as an open reading frame of uncertain function. The CDR3 runs to 15 residues. Trimming at V came to 8 bases and at J to 5 bases, leaving 16 bases not matched to a gene.

The V gene is TRBV9, the J gene TRBJ1-1; no clear D. Deletions cut 0 bases from V and 7 bases from J, with 4 bases between. The germline V gene encodes CDR1 SGDLS and CDR2 YYNGEE. The CDR3 spans 11 residues. CDR3 in DNA: TGTGCCAGCAGCGTAGGTGATGAAGCTTTCTTT. Encoded protein: CASSVGDEAFF. Full variable domain (rest looked up from reference TRBV9 and TRBJ1-1): DSGVTQTPKHLITATGQRVTLRCSPRSGDLSVYWYQQSLDQGLQFLIQYYNGEERAKGNILERFSAQQFPDLHSELNLSSLELGDSALYFCASSVGDEAFFGQGTRLTVV.

This sequence joins TRBV11-1 and TRBJ2-7; D is uncertain. CDR3 length equals 15 residues. In germline, CDR1 is SGHAT, CDR2 FQDESV (reference sequence). Trimming took 1 base from V and 1 from J, leaving 11 bases between them. In nucleotides, the CDR3 is TGTGCCAGCAGCTTAGTAGTCGCCTCTTCCTACGAGCAGTACTTC. This translates into CASSLVVASSYEQYF.

The CDR3 DNA sequence: TGCGCCAGCAGCTCTGGGATCGTCTTTTCACCCCTCCACTTT. Translating gives CASSSGIVFSPLHF. This chain connects TRBV5-1 to TRBJ1-6; D gene ambiguous. Trimming left V 3 bases short and J 9 bases short, with 13 bases between. The CDR3 contains 14 residues. From germline, CDR1 is SGHRS and CDR2 YFSETQ.

The chain carries TRBV2 and TRBJ2-7; TRBD2 is a possible D gene (5 bases). The CDR3 runs to 14 residues. Trimming stripped 6 bases from V and 6 bases from J, with 18 bases between. The germline gives CDR1 SNHLY, CDR2 FYNNEI. The CDR3 DNA reads as TGTGCCAGCAGCAACTACCACATCCGGGGCGAGCAGTACTTC. Encoded protein: CASSNYHIRGEQYF.

The gene calls are TRBV20-1 and TRBJ2-4; D call uncertain. V was clipped by 2 bases and J by 0 bases, with 8 bases between them. Per the germline V gene, CDR1 is DFQATT and CDR2 is SNEGSKA (reference sequence). The CDR3 is 14 residues long. The CDR3, as DNA: TGCAGTGCTAGACAGACCGTAGCCAAAAACATTCAGTACTTC. Encoded protein: CSARQTVAKNIQYF.

The chain joins TRBV19 to TRBJ1-2, with D hard to call. CDR1 is LNHDA and CDR2 is SQIVND in the germline V gene (reference sequence). This CDR3 has 14 amino acids. Trimming took 6 bases from V and 7 from J, leaving 18 bases between them. The CDR3: CASSNLNPLRGYTF. The CDR3 nucleotides read TGTGCCAGTAGCAACCTTAACCCCCTCCGTGGCTACACCTTC.

This clonotype was seen a single time. The chain combines TRBV6-1 with TRBJ2-1, with 12 bases that match TRBD2. Germline CDR1 is MNHNS and CDR2 is SASEGT. The CDR3 sequence is 19 residues long. Trimming took 6 bases from V and 6 from J; bases not matched to a gene: 18. This chain's CDR3 is CASRRQGARLAGVSNEQFF. CDR3 coding DNA: TGTGCCAGCAGGAGGCAGGGGGCTCGACTAGCGGGGGTCTCCAATGAGCAGTTCTTC.

Here the CDR3 reads CASSLGQASLTDTQYF. For the CDR3, the DNA is TGTGCCAGCAGCCTCGGACAGGCGTCGCTCACAGATACGCAGTATTTT. The rearrangement uses TRBV27 and TRBJ2-3, with TRBD1 matching 7 bases. Germline V gives CDR1 MNHEY, CDR2 SMNVEV (reference sequence). The CDR3 is made up of 16 amino acids. V was pared by 6 bases and J by 2 bases, with 11 bases of the junction left unmatched.

The chain employs TRBV6-6 and TRBJ2-1, with 12 bases aligning to TRBD2. Trimming took 9 bases from V and 12 from J; bases not matched to a gene: 9. Germline values: CDR1 MNHNY, CDR2 SVGAGI (reference sequence). The CDR3 spans 13 residues. The CDR3 coding sequence is TGTGCCAGTCGGACTAGCGGGGATTTTAGGCAGTTCTTC. This sequence encodes CASRTSGDFRQFF.

This clonotype was counted ten times or more. The chain couples TRBV11-3 to TRBJ2-1; D remains ambiguous. Trimming removed 1 base from V and 9 bases from J, with 10 bases in between. Germline V CDR1 and CDR2: SGHNT, YENEEA. This CDR3 comprises 13 residues. The DNA of the CDR3 is TGTGCCAGCAGCTTAGGGTTGGATAGTGAGCAGTTCTTC. This sequence encodes CASSLGLDSEQFF.

This clonotype was counted between two and nine times. J is TRBJ2-7 and V is TRBV2, with 11 bases that match TRBD2. The germline V gene encodes CDR1 SNHLY and CDR2 FYNNEI. With V trimmed by 4 bases and J by 3 bases, 2 bases remained unmatched. The CDR3 spans 14 residues. CDR3: CASSVGTSGYEQYF. The CDR3 nucleotides read TGTGCCAGCAGTGTTGGGACTAGCGGCTACGAGCAGTACTTC.

The chain recombines TRBV20-1 with TRBJ1-2; D is uncertain. V was clipped by 3 bases and J by 8 bases, with 16 bases between them. Germline V gene sequence: CDR1 DFQATT, CDR2 SNEGSKA (reference sequence). This CDR3 has 13 residues. The CDR3 loop is CSASPWNPEGYTF. In DNA, the CDR3 is TGCAGTGCTAGCCCGTGGAACCCCGAGGGCTACACCTTC.

The DNA for the CDR3 is TGTGCCAGCAGCTTCGCTGGGCTATATGGCTACACCTTC. Encoded protein: CASSFAGLYGYTF. The chain has TRBV7-9 and TRBJ1-2; D is undetermined. Germline V gene lookup returns CDR1 SEHNR and CDR2 FQNEAQ (reference sequence). Trimming removed 3 bases from V and 5 bases from J, with 10 bases in between. The CDR3 consists of 13 residues.